Detailed here is one TCR beta chain. The entry originates in a study of T-cell reconstitution after alpha-beta-depleted transplantation in children. The CDR3 has 17 amino acids. V trimming: 1 base; J trimming: 5 bases; junction bases outside the gene matches: 5. Per the germline V gene, CDR1 is KGHDR and CDR2 is SFDVKD. Unique molecular identifiers were built into the TCRbeta library. One entry per CDR3 protein results from TCRdb running MiXCR on the PCR reads. Here the sample spans more than 550,000 distinct CDR3 sequences, 10% to 13% being singletons. This material consisted of PBMCs from the stem cell graft donor, taken from the stem cell graft. The sequence came from a human donor who donated a stem cell graft to a child with acute myeloid leukemia. This sequence joins TRBV24-1 and TRBJ2-3; 13 bases are shared with TRBD2. The CDR3, as DNA: TGTGCCACCAGTGATTTCGGACTAGCGGGAGTGGAAGATACGCAGTATTTT. As protein: CATSDFGLAGVEDTQYF.